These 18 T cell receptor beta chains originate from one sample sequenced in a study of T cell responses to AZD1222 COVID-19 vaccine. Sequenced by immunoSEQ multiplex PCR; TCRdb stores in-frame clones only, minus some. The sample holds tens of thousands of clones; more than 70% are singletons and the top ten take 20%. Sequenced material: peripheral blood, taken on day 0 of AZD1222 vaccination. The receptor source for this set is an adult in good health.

CDR3: CASSLRTDYNEQFF. In DNA form, the CDR3 reads TGTGCCAGCAGTTTACGGACAGATTACAATGAGCAGTTCTTC. The J gene is TRBJ2-1, the V gene TRBV27, with D tentatively TRBD1 (6 bases). CDR1 is MNHEY, CDR2 SMNVEV, per germline (reference sequence). The CDR3 totals 14 residues. The germline V and J ends were trimmed by 2 bases and 4 bases, with 9 bases remaining between them.

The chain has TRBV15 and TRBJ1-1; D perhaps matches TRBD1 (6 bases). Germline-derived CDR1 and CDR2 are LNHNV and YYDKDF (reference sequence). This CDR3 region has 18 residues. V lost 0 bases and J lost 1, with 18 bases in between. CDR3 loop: CATSRDSRGGLQNTEAFF. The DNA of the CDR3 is TGTGCCACCAGCAGAGATAGCCGTGGGGGGCTACAGAACACTGAAGCTTTCTTT.

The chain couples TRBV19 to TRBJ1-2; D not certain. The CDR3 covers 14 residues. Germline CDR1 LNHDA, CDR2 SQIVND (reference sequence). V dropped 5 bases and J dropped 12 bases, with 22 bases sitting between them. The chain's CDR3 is CASSEQYTTDRDTF. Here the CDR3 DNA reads TGTGCCAGTAGTGAACAGTATACGACCGACCGGGACACCTTC. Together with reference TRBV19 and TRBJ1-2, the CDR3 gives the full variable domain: DGGITQSPKYLFRKEGQNVTLSCEQNLNHDAMYWYRQDPGQGLRLIYYSQIVNDFQKGDIAEGYSVSREKKESFPLTVTSAQKNPTAFYLCASSEQYTTDRDTFGSGTRLTVV.

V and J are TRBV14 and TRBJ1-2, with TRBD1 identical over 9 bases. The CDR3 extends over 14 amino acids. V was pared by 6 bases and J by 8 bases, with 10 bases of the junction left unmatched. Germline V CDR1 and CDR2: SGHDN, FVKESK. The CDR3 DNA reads TGTGCCAGCAGACCCACAGGGGGCGCAAGAGGCTACACCTTC. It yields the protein CASRPTGGARGYTF. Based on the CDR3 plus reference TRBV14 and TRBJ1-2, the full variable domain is EAGVTQFPSHSVIEKGQTVTLRCDPISGHDNLYWYRRVMGKEIKFLLHFVKESKQDESGMPNNRFLAERTGGTYSTLKVQPAELEDSGVYFCASRPTGGARGYTFGSGTRLTVV.

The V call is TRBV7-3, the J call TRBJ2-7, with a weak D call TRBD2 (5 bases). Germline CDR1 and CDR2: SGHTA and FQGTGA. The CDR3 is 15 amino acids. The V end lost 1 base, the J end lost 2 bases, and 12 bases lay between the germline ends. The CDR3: CASSLKASQTYEQYF. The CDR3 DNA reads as TGTGCCAGCAGCTTAAAGGCTAGCCAAACCTACGAGCAGTACTTC.

The CDR3 nucleotides are TGTGCCAGCAGCCAAGCAGAAAGGGACGAGCAGTACTTC. Translation: CASSQAERDEQYF. This chain joins TRBV14 and TRBJ2-7; D uncertain. This CDR3 has 13 residues. Trimming shortened V by 1 base and J by 5 bases, and 9 bases separated the two germline ends. In germline, CDR1 is SGHDN, CDR2 FVKESK.

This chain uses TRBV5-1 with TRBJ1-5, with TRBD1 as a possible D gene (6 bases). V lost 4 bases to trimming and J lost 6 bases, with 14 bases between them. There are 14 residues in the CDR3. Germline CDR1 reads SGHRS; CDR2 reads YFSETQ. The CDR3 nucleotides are TGCGCCAGCAGCACAGGGTCTCGGGGTCAGCCCCAGCATTTT. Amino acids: CASSTGSRGQPQHF.

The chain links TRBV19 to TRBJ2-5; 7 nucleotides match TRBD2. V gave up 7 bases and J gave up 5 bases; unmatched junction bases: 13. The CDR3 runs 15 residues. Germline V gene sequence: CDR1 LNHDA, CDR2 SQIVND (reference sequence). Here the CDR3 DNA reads TGTGCCAGTAACCTCGGGGCGGGAGCGCAGGAGACCCAGTACTTC. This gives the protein CASNLGAGAQETQYF.

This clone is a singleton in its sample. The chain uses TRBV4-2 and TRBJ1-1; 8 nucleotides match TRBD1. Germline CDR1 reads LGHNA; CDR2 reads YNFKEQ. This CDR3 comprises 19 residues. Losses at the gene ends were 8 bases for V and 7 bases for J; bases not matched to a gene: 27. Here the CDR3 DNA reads TGTGCCAGCCGACTTATCGGCCGTTTACGAGGGACAGGCCTGAATGAAGCTTTCTTT. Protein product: CASRLIGRLRGTGLNEAFF.

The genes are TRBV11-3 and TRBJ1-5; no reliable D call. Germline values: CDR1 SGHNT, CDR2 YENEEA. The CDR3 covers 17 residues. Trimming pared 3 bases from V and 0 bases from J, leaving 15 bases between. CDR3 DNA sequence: TGTGCCAGCAGCTTTTTTCAGGCCGATACTAGCAATCAGCCCCAGCATTTT. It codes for CASSFFQADTSNQPQHF.

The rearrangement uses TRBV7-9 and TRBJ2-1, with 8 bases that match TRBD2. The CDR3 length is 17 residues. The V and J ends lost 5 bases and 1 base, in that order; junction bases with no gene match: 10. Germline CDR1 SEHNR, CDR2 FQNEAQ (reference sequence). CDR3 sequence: CASSIPGGTSSYNEQFF. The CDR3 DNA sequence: TGTGCCAGCAGCATCCCAGGCGGGACTAGTTCCTACAATGAGCAGTTCTTC.

CDR3 sequence reads: CASSLWGGQEPQHF. The CDR3 DNA follows: TGTGCCAGCAGTCTCTGGGGGGGCCAGGAGCCCCAGCATTTT. The chain links TRBV5-4 to TRBJ1-5; the D gene is possibly TRBD1 (6 bases). The CDR3 is 14 residues long. CDR1 is SGHNT, CDR2 YYREEE, per germline (reference sequence). V was trimmed by 5 bases and J by 8 bases, leaving 17 bases between them. Based on the CDR3 plus reference TRBV5-4 and TRBJ1-5, the full variable domain is ETGVTQSPTHLIKTRGQQVTLRCSSQSGHNTVSWYQQALGQGPQFIFQYYREEENGRGNFPPRFSGLQFPNYSSELNVNALELDDSALYLCASSLWGGQEPQHFGDGTRLSIL.

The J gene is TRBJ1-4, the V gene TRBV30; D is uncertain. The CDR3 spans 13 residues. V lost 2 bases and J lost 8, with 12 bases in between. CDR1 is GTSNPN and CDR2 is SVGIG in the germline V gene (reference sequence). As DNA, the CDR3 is TGTGCCTGGAGTCTTCTGGAGGGAGAAAAACTGTTTTTT. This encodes CAWSLLEGEKLFF.

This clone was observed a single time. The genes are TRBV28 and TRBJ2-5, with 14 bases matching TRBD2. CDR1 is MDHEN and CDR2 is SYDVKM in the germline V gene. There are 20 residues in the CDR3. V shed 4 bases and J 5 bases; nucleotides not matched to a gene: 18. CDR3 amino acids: CASSSEIGGTSGGRGETQYF. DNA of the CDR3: TGTGCCAGCAGTTCCGAAATTGGCGGGACTAGCGGGGGCCGGGGGGAGACCCAGTACTTC.

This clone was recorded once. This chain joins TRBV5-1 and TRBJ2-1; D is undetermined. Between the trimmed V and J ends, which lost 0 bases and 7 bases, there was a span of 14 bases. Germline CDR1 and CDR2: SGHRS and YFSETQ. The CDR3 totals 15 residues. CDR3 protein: CASSLGRLGQNEQFF. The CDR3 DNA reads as TGCGCCAGCAGCTTGGGAAGGTTGGGCCAAAATGAGCAGTTCTTC.

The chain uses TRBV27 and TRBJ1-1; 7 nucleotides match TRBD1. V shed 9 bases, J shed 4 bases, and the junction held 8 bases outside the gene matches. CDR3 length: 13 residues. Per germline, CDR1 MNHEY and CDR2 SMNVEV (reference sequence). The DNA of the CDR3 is TGTGCCAGTTGTGCAGGGGGGGGCACTGAAGCTTTCTTT. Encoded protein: CASCAGGGTEAFF.

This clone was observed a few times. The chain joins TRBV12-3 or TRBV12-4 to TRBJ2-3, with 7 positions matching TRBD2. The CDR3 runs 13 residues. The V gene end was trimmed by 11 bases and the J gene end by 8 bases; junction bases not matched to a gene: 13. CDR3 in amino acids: CASGRADQGTQYF. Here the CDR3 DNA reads TGTGCCTCAGGGAGGGCGGACCAGGGTACGCAGTATTTT.

The CDR3 DNA reads as TGTGCCAGCAGCGTACCGGACAGGGGGCCAGGTGAAGCTTTCTTT. This encodes CASSVPDRGPGEAFF. The rearrangement joins TRBV9 to TRBJ1-1, with TRBD1 matching 11 bases. CDR1 and CDR2 from the germline V gene are SGDLS and YYNGEE. The CDR3 has 15 residues. The V and J ends lost 1 base and 7 bases, in that order; junction bases with no gene match: 6.